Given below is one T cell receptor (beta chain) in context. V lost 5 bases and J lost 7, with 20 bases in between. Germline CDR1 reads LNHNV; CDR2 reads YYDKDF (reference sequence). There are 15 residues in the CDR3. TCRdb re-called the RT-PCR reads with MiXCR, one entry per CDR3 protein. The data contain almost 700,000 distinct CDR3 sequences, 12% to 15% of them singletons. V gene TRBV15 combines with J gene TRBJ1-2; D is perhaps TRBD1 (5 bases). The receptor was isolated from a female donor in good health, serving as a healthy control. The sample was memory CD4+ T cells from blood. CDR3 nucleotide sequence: TGTGCCACCAGCTCTCAGGGTAGGGGACTGCGTGGCTACACCTTC. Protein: CATSSQGRGLRGYTF.